This record covers a single T cell receptor beta chain. Its antigen remains undetermined. Base qualities are not provided; no much larger clone lies one nucleotide away. Using the deep immunoSEQ assay, TCR CDR3 regions were amplified from genomic DNA by multiplex PCR. Extracted genomic DNA from each cell subset was spread evenly across all wells of several immunoSEQ 96-well plates, with each plate serving as a replicate. For sorted subsets, approximately 210 ng of genomic DNA, equivalent to tens of thousands of T cell genomes, went into each replicate PCR. Purified libraries were quantified with a Qubit 3.0 fluorometer, sized on a Bioanalyzer 2100, and re-quantified with the KAPA Library Quantification kit. Each immunoSEQ 96-well plate was sequenced on its own single-read 150-cycle Illumina NextSeq 550 flow cell. Regarding the original processing steps: Because the immunoSEQ output held only junctional sequences and lacked quality scores, the filtering could not match the filtering applied to full-length reads. To assign V/J genes and CDR3, sequences were annotated using PyIR, a Python wrapper for IgBLAST v1.9, with IMGT germline references. Any read was removed if the V/J assignment was weak (E-value above 1e-6), the CDR3 was missing, or the read contained stop codons, out-of-frame junctions, or ambiguous translated residues. V3J clonotypes were defined by identical inferred V gene, J gene, and CDR3 amino acid sequence. The percentage overlap between two repertoires was calculated by dividing the number of shared unique clonotypes by the size of the smaller repertoire. Repertoire richness was assessed with RTK rarefaction, the Chao1 estimator, and Recon v2.1 estimates of unobserved clonotypes. Generation probabilities were computed with OLGA for all TCRbeta clonotypes obtained by the gDNA method from four donors. Held by TCRdb, this immuneACCESS table contains in-frame sequences only and omits some clones. Under half of the omission traces to an unresolved V gene where checked; the cause of the rest is unknown. V and J calls and clone size follow that table, whereas D and trimming were derived from the DNA. The sample includes under 2,500,000 clones, with 90% to 97% observed a single time. Of the sample, 0.1% to 0.15% is held by the ten largest clones.

These data originate in a study of shared clonotypes between healthy human individuals (dated by TCRdb to 2018 to 2020). Regarding the study in general: The cohort comprised a couple of women and a few men aged 18 to 49 years. Leukapheresis yielded between about 0.94 and 10 billion PBMCs per donor. To estimate repertoire size and how much clonotypes are shared between individuals, the study performed deep sequencing of blood TCR repertoires from five healthy adults. To increase sequencing depth and limit assay-specific biases, different laboratories used diverse techniques to prepare libraries and sequence TCR repertoires. For each donor, CD4 naive and CD4 memory were each run on three plates, CD8 naive on two plates, and CD8 memory on one plate.

Healthy HIV-negative adults with no recently reported acute infections or vaccinations were included as donors. Every donor was a Caucasian adult living in Nashville, Tennessee, USA. CD4+ T cells were enriched by magnetic negative selection, after which naive cells were positively selected on CD45RA and the negative fraction was taken as the memory subset. After blood collection by leukapheresis, PBMCs were isolated using Ficoll-Histopaque density gradient centrifugation and then cryopreserved in the vapor phase of liquid nitrogen. Purity and quantity of every magnetically sorted T cell population were checked by analytical flow cytometry. From each sorted fraction, genomic DNA was isolated and quantified by UV absorbance on a Nanodrop 2000c. V is clipped by 0 bases and J by 2 bases, and the sequence between their germline boundaries is 12 bases long. CDR1 SGDLS and CDR2 YYNGEE were looked up in the germline V gene. CDR3 length: 15 amino acids, cysteine to phenylalanine. The CDR3 DNA has 45 bases and is translated from base 1.

The paper's findings and limits, for the study overall: Pairwise subsampling indicated that sequencing depth was expected to affect the degree of clonotype sharing among donors. Across a handful of donors, roughly 5% of naive CD4, approximately 3.6% of naive CD8, roughly 2.2% of memory CD4, and 0.4% to 0.45% of memory CD8 clonotypes were shared. The small number of donors limited the genetic and exposure-history diversity represented. Rarefaction of sorted-subset datasets indicated incomplete sequencing despite the large sequencing depth. Sampling was restricted to blood, and TCR repertoires in tissue are likely to differ from TCR repertoires in blood. Naive subsets generally had larger estimated clonotype richness than memory subsets did. Compared with non-shared clonotypes, the clonotypes found in all four sorted-subset donors had higher generation probabilities.

The rearrangement joined TRBV9 to TRBJ2-7; there is no confident call for the D gene. The sample taken for sequencing was naive CD4+ T cells sorted from blood. The label giving this sample's cell subset or site can be read as: CD45RA+ positively selected. This TCR was recovered from a man aged 18 to 29 in good health. The base sequence is TGTGCCAGCAGCGTAGAGGGCGGCAACGCCTACGAGCAGTACTTC. Its coded protein is CASSVEGGNAYEQYF.